The rows below give T cell receptor beta chains drawn from one sample of a study of T cells after somatic rescue of genetic block. Using immunoSEQ multiplex PCR, the repertoire was profiled, and TCRdb retains in-frame clones only, with some absent. The data contain 85,000 to 90,000 clones, around 89% of them singletons. Sequencing used peripheral blood mononuclear cells (PBMCs). These TCRs come from a woman younger than 30. CDR3s include the opening cysteine and the closing phenylalanine or tryptophan. The D gene is left open where the match is weak. Some rows mark clone size as missing; the rest say once, few, many or name a class of expanded clone.

. TRBJ2-7 . TRBV11-3 TGTGCCAGCAACGCCCGAAACCTAAGCTACGAGCAGTACTTC CASNARNLSYEQYF
. TRBJ2-1 . TRBV5-5 TGTGCCAGCAGGAAAGTGGGGTGGGATGAGCAGTTCTTC CASRKVGWDEQFF
. TRBJ2-5 . TRBV5-6 TGTGCCAGCAGCTTACGGGACACTTTACGGGAGACCCAGTACTTC CASSLRDTLRETQYF
. TRBJ1-5 . TRBV30 TGTGCCTGGAGTGCCGGACCGATGAGCAATCAGCCCCAGCATTTT CAWSAGPMSNQPQHF
. TRBJ2-7 once TRBV7-9 TGTGCCAGCAGCTTCACAGGGTGGGAGCAGTACTTC CASSFTGWEQYF
. TRBJ1-1 . TRBV19 TGTGCCAGTAGTATGGGGGGGCTGGTAGCAGCTTTCTTT CASSMGGLVAAFF
. TRBJ1-5 . TRBV28 TGTGCCAGCAGCTTCGACACTTTTAGCAATCAGCCCCAGCATTTT CASSFDTFSNQPQHF
TRBD1 TRBJ2-5 . TRBV27 TGTGCCAGCAGCCCGGACAGGGAAGAGACCCAGTACTTC CASSPDREETQYF
. TRBJ2-3 . TRBV9 TGTGCCAGCAGCGTGGGCGTTATGGGGGCAGATACGCAGTATTTT CASSVGVMGADTQYF
. TRBJ2-3 medium-sized TRBV6-4 TGTGCCAGCAGTGAAAAGGGGAGCACAGATACGCAGTATTTT CASSEKGSTDTQYF
TRBD1 TRBJ1-5 . TRBV28 TGTGCCAGCAGTTTATCTTTGGTAGGGGGCGGAAAGAAGCCCCAGCATTTT CASSLSLVGGGKKPQHF
TRBD1 TRBJ1-5 . TRBV2 TGTGCCAGCAGCCCCCTCAGGGGGGGAGGCAATCAGCCCCAGCATTTT CASSPLRGGGNQPQHF
. TRBJ1-1 . TRBV18 TGTGCCAGCTCATACCAATGGGGGGATGGGACTGAAGCTTTCTTT CASSYQWGDGTEAFF
TRBD2 TRBJ2-7 . TRBV28 TGTGCCAGCAGTCCCCGGGGGGGCGCCTACGAGCAGTACTTC CASSPRGGAYEQYF
. TRBJ2-7 . TRBV2 TGTGCCAGCAGTGTCGGGACCGGGGGGCACGAGCAGTACTTC CASSVGTGGHEQYF
TRBD1 TRBJ2-3 . TRBV6-1 TGTGCCAGCAGTCTCGGGACAGGGGAAACAGATACGCAGTATTTT CASSLGTGETDTQYF
. TRBJ1-1 . TRBV5-1 TGCGCCAGCAGCTTCGGGCGAGGGACTGAAGCTTTCTTT CASSFGRGTEAFF
. TRBJ1-5 . TRBV9 TGTGCCAGCAGCACCGCCGGGGGCCTCAATCAGCCCCAGCATTTT CASSTAGGLNQPQHF
TRBD2 TRBJ2-1 . TRBV27 TGTGCCAGCAGTTCCGGGAGGCCCCCGGGCAATGAGCAGTTCTTC CASSSGRPPGNEQFF
. TRBJ2-2 . TRBV5-6 TGTGCCAGCAGCCCCGGTTTTTCGCACCGTACCGGGGAGCTGTTTTTT CASSPGFSHRTGELFF
. TRBJ2-5 . TRBV7-9 TGTGCCAGCAGCTTGTTATCCGGACAGCCGTACCAAGAGACCCAGTACTTC CASSLLSGQPYQETQYF
. TRBJ2-2 . TRBV25-1 TGTGCCAGCAGTGACCTAGGGAACACCGGGGAGCTGTTTTTT CASSDLGNTGELFF
. TRBJ1-3 . TRBV19 TGTGCCAGTAGTTTGTCGGGCTCTGGAAACACCATATATTTT CASSLSGSGNTIYF
. TRBJ2-5 . TRBV27 TGTGCCAGCAGAGCGACTAGGAGCCAAGAGACCCAGTACTTC CASRATRSQETQYF
. TRBJ2-7 . TRBV10-2 TGCGCCAGCAGTGAAGCCACCGACAGGACACGATACGAGCAGTACTTC CASSEATDRTRYEQYF
. TRBJ1-1 . TRBV29-1 TGCAGCGCTGGGTCCTACGGAGACACTGAAGCTTTCTTT CSAGSYGDTEAFF
. TRBJ2-1 . TRBV11-2 TGTGCCAGCAGCTTATTGAGGGACAATGAGCAGTTCTTC CASSLLRDNEQFF
TRBD2 TRBJ2-7 . TRBV18 TGTGCCAGCCCGGGGGGCTACGAGCAGTACTTC CASPGGYEQYF
TRBD2 TRBJ2-1 . TRBV5-4 TGTGCCAGCACCCAGGACTGGGGCGGGAGGGAGCAGTTCTTC CASTQDWGGREQFF
. TRBJ1-1 few TRBV12-5 TGTGCTAGTGGTCTCGACGGACCGAACACTGAAGCTTTCTTT CASGLDGPNTEAFF
. TRBJ1-2 . TRBV29-1 TGCAGCGTCGGGGCCCCCGGGGGCGGGATGGTGGGCTATGGCTACACCTTC CSVGAPGGGMVGYGYTF
. TRBJ2-7 few TRBV7-6 TGTGCCAGCAGCTTAGACGAGGGCGGCTACGAGCAGTACTTC CASSLDEGGYEQYF
. TRBJ2-7 . TRBV2 TGTGCCAGCAGTCAGCAATTAATGGGGTGGGGGAAGTACTTC CASSQQLMGWGKYF
TRBD1 TRBJ1-1 once TRBV7-2 TGTGCCAGCAGCTTAGGGACAGGAGGCGCTTTCTTT CASSLGTGGAFF
. TRBJ2-2 . TRBV11-3 TGTGCCAGCAGCTTATCTTTGGGTTCGGAAATAATCCCCGGGGAGCTGTTTTTT CASSLSLGSEIIPGELFF
TRBD2 TRBJ2-1 . TRBV4-1 TGCGCCAGCAGCCACCCAACGGCGGGAGAATACAATGAGCAGTTCTTC CASSHPTAGEYNEQFF
TRBD1 TRBJ2-2 . TRBV9 TGTGCCAGCAGCGTTGTAGGACAGGGGAGCACCGGGGAGCTGTTTTTT CASSVVGQGSTGELFF
TRBD1 TRBJ2-3 once TRBV6-5 TGTGCCAGCAGTCGCCGGGACAGGGGGACAGATACGCAGTATTTT CASSRRDRGTDTQYF
TRBD1 TRBJ1-1 . TRBV6-5 TGTGCCAGCAGTTACTTGGGACAGGGGATTGAAGCTTTCTTT CASSYLGQGIEAFF
. TRBJ2-5 . TRBV5-1 TGCGCCAGCAGCCTCGGGACGCAGGGCTATTATACAGAGACCCAGTACTTC CASSLGTQGYYTETQYF
. TRBJ2-7 . TRBV5-4 TGTGCCAGCAGCTTTGCTGCCTACGAGCAGTACTTC CASSFAAYEQYF
. TRBJ1-4 once TRBV6-6 TGTGCCAGCAGTTACAGGGGTTTAGGAGGTGAAAAACTGTTTTTT CASSYRGLGGEKLFF
. TRBJ1-2 once TRBV5-6 TGTGCCAGTCTAACCTGGGGGAATGGCTACACCTTC CASLTWGNGYTF
. TRBJ1-1 . TRBV30 TGTGCCTGGAGCCCGCGCGGCGACACTGAAGCTTTCTTT CAWSPRGDTEAFF
. TRBJ1-1 once TRBV10-3 TGTGCCATCAGTGAGGGAACCTTGGGCACTGAAGCTTTCTTT CAISEGTLGTEAFF
TRBD1 TRBJ2-7 . TRBV28 TGTGCCAGCAGCGACCGGGACAGGGGCTACGAGCAGTACTTC CASSDRDRGYEQYF
TRBD2 TRBJ2-1 . TRBV28 TGTGCCAGCGGGGGGCCTGGCGGGAGGGACAATGAGCAGTTCTTC CASGGPGGRDNEQFF
. TRBJ1-2 . TRBV18 TGTGCCAGCTCACCACTGGGGCGAGGTAACTATGGCTACACCTTC CASSPLGRGNYGYTF
TRBD1 TRBJ1-1 . TRBV7-2 TGTGCCAGCAGCTTAGGAGGACAGGGCGGGAACACTGAAGCTTTCTTT CASSLGGQGGNTEAFF
. TRBJ1-2 once TRBV19 TGTGCCAGTAGCCCAGAAGGCCGGAACTATGGCTACACCTTC CASSPEGRNYGYTF
. TRBJ1-1 . TRBV7-2 TGTGCCAGCCGTAACCCCGGGGGACCTGAAGCTTTCTTT CASRNPGGPEAFF
TRBD2 TRBJ2-7 . TRBV4-1 TGCGCCAGCAGCCTCTTAGCGGGGAGCGGCTCCTACGAGCAGTACTTC CASSLLAGSGSYEQYF
. TRBJ2-7 . TRBV6-1 TGTGCCAGCAGCGAAGAGGCCGGTGAGGCCTACGAGCAGTACTTC CASSEEAGEAYEQYF